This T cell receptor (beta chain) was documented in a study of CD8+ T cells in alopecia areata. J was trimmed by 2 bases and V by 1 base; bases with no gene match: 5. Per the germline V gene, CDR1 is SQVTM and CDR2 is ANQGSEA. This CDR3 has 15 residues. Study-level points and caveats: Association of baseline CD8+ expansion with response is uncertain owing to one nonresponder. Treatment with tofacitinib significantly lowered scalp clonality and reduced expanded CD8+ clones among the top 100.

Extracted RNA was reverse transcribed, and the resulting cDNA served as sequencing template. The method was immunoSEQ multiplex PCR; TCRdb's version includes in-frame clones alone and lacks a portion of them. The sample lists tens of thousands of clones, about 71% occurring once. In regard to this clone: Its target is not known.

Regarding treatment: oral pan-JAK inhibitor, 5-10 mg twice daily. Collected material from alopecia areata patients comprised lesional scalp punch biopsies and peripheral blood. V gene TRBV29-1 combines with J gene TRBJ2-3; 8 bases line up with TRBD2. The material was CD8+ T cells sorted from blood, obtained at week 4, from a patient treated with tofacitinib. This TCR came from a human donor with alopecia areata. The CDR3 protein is CSVEGRGALTDTQYF. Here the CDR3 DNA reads TGCAGCGTTGAAGGGCGGGGGGCCCTCACAGATACGCAGTATTTT.